This T cell receptor (beta chain) stems from a study of T-cell reconstitution after alpha-beta-depleted transplantation in children. Preparing the TCRbeta library involved the use of unique molecular identifiers. TCRdb called the PCR reads again in MiXCR, with one record for every CDR3 protein. The table records 300,000 to 400,000 distinct CDR3 sequences, under 20% of them present only once. Source: PBMCs, mostly from graft donor cells, taken 360 days after TCRalphabeta/CD19-depleted stem cell transplant. The clonotype was recovered from a male patient between 2 and 15 years old who had a stem cell transplant for acute lymphoblastic leukemia, so the T cells may come from the graft donor.

The CDR3 bases are TGTGCCAGCAGCTCACTAGCGGGGGGAGGAGAGCAGTACTTC. Translation gives CASSSLAGGGEQYF. This chain uses TRBV7-3 with TRBJ2-7; 12 nucleotides match TRBD2. Per the germline V gene, CDR1 is SGHTA and CDR2 is FQGTGA. With 4 bases clipped from V and 7 bases from J, the junction kept 5 bases outside the gene matches. The CDR3 covers 14 residues.